This section outlines one T cell receptor beta chain sequence together with its context. This clone was recorded only once. Its specific antigen is unknown. Per-nucleotide qualities are absent, and no much larger clonotype sits a single base away. The CDR3 covers 15 residues, taking in both the cysteine and the phenylalanine. Only the CDR3 portion is preserved as DNA: 45 bases, with reading frame beginning at the first base. The germline V gene encodes CDR1 SGHTA and CDR2 FQGTGA. Trimming accounts for 4 bases at V and 5 bases at J, while the number of junction bases matched to no gene is 8. The collaborating institutions used their own protocols to collect whole blood in K2EDTA tubes. For TCRbeta analysis, collaborator samples were shipped as frozen whole blood, as isolated PBMCs, or as DNA extracted from either sample type. The data belong to a study of blood T cell repertoires in COVID-19 (dated by TCRdb to between 2020 and 2021). Looking at the study overall: Samples from collaborators originated in the United States, Italy and Spain and spanned both the acute and convalescent phases of COVID-19. The material from the prospective study consisted of cDNA or gDNA derived from T cells, B-cell-depleted T cells, or PBMCs. The dataset comprised deeply sampled blood TCRbeta repertoires from subjects exposed to, actively infected with, or recovered from COVID-19. A freely available public database, intended as a resource for researchers studying the immune response to SARS-CoV-2, is where the repertoires were released. Samples were obtained from the ongoing ImmuneRACE study (first 160 participants) and from 950 to 1,500 subjects provided by 6 global collaborators. Sample metadata almost always included a de-identified subject ID, COVID-19 status, age in years and sex. Where available, HLA class I and class II types were obtained from metadata supplied by the sample provider rather than from assay-based typing. What the research found in general, with its limitations: How much clinical and demographic metadata was included differed by source and by participant, and the metadata was provided uncurated.

The immunoSEQ Assay, a bias-controlled multiplex PCR, was used to amplify TCRbeta CDR3 regions from genomic DNA. The original methods were these. Nucleated cell counts per sample were estimated from amplification of reference gene primers within the assay. Sequence reads were collapsed and filtered to measure the absolute abundance of every unique TCRbeta CDR3 rearrangement. For each sample, productive Simpson clonality was calculated by taking the square root of Simpson's diversity index across productive rearrangements. The immuneACCESS repertoire file appears here via TCRdb, limited to in-frame rearrangements. These files lack a portion of the clones; in checked studies, under half of the deficit traces to unresolved V genes, and the cause of the others is not known. V and J calls and clone size come straight from that table; D and trimming were deduced from the DNA. This sample comprises 55,000 to 65,000 clones, around 79% of them detected only once. Under 4% of the sample is in the top ten clones.

Sequencing was carried out using peripheral blood. The receptor was isolated from a man between 60 and 70 years old with acute or convalescent COVID-19. The sequence joins TRBV7-3 to TRBJ2-1; 7 bases in the middle match TRBD2. The bases are TGTGCCAGCAGCTCAGGAGCGGGGAAGAACAATGAGCAGTTCTTC. This gives the protein CASSSGAGKNNEQFF. With all but the CDR3 taken from the reference TRBV7-3 and TRBJ2-1 genes, the full variable domain is: GAGVSQTPSNKVTEKGKYVELRCDPISGHTALYWYRQSLGQGPEFLIYFQGTGAADDSGLPNDRFFAVRPEGSVSTLKIQRTERGDSAVYLCASSSGAGKNNEQFFGPGTRLTVL.